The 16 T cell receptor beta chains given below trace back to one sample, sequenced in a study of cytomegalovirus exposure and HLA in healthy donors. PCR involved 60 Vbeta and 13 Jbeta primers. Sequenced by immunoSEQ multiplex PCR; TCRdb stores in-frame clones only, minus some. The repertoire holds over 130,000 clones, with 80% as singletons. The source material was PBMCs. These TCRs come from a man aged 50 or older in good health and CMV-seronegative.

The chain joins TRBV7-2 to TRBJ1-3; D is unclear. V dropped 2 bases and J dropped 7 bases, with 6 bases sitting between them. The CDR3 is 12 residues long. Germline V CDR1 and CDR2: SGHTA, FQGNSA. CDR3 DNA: TGTGCCAGCAGCTTACCGCAGAACACCATATATTTT. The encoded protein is CASSLPQNTIYF.

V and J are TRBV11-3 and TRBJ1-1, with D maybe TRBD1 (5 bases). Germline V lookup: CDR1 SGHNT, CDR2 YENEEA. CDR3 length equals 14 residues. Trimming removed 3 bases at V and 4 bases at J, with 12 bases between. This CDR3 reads CASSFQGLGTEAFF. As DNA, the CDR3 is TGTGCCAGCAGCTTCCAGGGTTTGGGCACTGAAGCTTTCTTT.

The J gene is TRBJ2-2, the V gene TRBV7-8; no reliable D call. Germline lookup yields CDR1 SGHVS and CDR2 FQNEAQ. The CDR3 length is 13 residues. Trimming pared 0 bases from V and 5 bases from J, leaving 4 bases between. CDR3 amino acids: CASSLAGTGELFF. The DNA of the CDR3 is TGTGCCAGCAGCTTAGCCGGGACCGGGGAGCTGTTTTTT.

CDR3 loop: CASSLFGQRTEAFF. CDR3 coding DNA: TGTGCCAGCAGTTTATTTGGACAGCGGACTGAAGCTTTCTTT. This chain joins TRBV27 and TRBJ1-1; TRBD1 is a possible D gene (6 bases). The CDR3 spans 14 residues. Germline V gives CDR1 MNHEY, CDR2 SMNVEV (reference sequence). V shed 1 base and J shed 5 bases, with 11 bases lying between them.

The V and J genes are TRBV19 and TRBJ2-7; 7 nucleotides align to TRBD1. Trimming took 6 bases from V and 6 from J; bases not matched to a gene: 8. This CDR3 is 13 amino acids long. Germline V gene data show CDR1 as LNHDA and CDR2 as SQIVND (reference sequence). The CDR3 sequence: CASSLNRGSEQYF. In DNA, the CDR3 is TGTGCCAGTAGCCTAAACAGGGGCAGCGAGCAGTACTTC.

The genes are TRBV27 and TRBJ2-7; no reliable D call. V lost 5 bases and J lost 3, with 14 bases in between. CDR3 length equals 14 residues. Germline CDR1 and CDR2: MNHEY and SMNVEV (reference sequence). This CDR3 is CASSPTAVLYEQYF. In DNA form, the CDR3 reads TGTGCCAGCAGTCCCACAGCCGTCCTCTACGAGCAGTACTTC.

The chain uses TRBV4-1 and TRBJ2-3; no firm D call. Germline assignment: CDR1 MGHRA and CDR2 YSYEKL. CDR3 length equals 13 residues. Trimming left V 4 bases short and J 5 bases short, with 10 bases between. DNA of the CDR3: TGCGCCAGCAGCCCGAGGCAGTTAGATACGCAGTATTTT. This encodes CASSPRQLDTQYF.

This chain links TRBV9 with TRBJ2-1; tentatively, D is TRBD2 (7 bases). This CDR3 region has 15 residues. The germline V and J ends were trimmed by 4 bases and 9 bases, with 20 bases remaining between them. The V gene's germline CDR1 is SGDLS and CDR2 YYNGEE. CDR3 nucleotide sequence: TGTGCCAGCAGCCCGACGGGGGCGGGAGCGGGTGAGCAGTTCTTC. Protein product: CASSPTGAGAGEQFF.

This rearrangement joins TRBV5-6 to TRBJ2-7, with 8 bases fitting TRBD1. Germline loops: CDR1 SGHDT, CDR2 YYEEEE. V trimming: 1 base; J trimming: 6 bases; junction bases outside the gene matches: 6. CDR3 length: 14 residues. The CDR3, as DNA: TGTGCCAGCAGCTTGAATCCAGGGGGCGGCGAGCAGTACTTC. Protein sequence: CASSLNPGGGEQYF. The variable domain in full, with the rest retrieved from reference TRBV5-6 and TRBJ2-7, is DAGVTQSPTHLIKTRGQQVTLRCSPKSGHDTVSWYQQALGQGPQFIFQYYEEEERQRGNFPDRFSGHQFPNYSSELNVNALLLGDSALYLCASSLNPGGGEQYFGPGTRLTVT.

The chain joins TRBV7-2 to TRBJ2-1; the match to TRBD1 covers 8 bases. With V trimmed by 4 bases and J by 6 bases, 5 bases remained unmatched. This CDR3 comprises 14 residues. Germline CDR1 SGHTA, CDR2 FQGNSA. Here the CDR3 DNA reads TGTGCCAGCAGCTCGCAGGGGGCAGTCAATGAGCAGTTCTTC. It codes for CASSSQGAVNEQFF.

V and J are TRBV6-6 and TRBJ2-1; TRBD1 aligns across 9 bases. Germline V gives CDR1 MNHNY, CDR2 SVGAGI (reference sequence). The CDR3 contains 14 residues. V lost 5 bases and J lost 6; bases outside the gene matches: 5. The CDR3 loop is CASSTRDRANEQFF. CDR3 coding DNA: TGTGCCAGCAGTACCCGGGACAGGGCCAATGAGCAGTTCTTC.

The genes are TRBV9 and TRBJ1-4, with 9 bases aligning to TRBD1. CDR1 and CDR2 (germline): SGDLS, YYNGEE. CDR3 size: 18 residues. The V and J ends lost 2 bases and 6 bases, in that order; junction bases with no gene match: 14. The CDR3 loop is CASSVTTGTGRGDEKLFF. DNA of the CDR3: TGTGCCAGCAGCGTCACTACCGGGACAGGGAGAGGGGATGAAAAACTGTTTTTT.

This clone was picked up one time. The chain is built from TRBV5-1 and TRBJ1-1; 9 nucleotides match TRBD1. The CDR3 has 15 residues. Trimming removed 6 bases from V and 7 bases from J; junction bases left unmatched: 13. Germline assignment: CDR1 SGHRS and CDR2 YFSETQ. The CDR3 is CASTQQRTGVDEAFF. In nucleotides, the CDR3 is TGCGCCAGCACCCAACAGAGGACAGGGGTCGATGAAGCTTTCTTT.

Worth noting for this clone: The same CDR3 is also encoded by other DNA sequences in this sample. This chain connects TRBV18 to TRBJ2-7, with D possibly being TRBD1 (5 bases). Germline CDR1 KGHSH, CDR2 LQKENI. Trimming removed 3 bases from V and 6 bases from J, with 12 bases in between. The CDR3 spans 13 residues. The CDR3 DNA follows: TGTGCCAGCTCACCGGGCCAGGGAAGCGAGCAGTACTTC. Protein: CASSPGQGSEQYF.

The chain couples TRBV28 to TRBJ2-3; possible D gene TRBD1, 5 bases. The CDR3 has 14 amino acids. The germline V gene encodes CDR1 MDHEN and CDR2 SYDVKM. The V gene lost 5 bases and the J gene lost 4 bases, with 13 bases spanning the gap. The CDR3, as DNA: TGTGCCAGCAGTCAACCCTTAGGGGCAGATACGCAGTATTTT. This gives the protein CASSQPLGADTQYF.

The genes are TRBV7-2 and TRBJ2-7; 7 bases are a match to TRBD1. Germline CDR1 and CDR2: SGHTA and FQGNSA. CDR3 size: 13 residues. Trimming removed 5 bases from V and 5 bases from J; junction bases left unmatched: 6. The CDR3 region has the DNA TGTGCCAGCAGCCCCGGACAGGCTAACGAGCAGTACTTC. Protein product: CASSPGQANEQYF.